The 2 T cell receptor beta chains below were found in one sample sequenced in a study of T cells in Graves' hyperthyroidism and ophthalmopathy. Template material for amplifying TCR beta CDR3 regions consisted of RNA transcripts. An initial round of RT-PCR targeting the TCR CDR3 relied on the HTBI primer set. Using its own MiXCR run on the multiplex PCR reads, TCRdb lists one record per CDR3 protein. The sample lists around 600,000 distinct CDR3 sequences; approximately 15% were seen once. Sequencing input: blood. These TCRs come from a woman under 30 with Graves' ophthalmopathy.

Ten or more counts support this clonotype. The chain combines TRBV28 with TRBJ2-3; 8 nucleotides line up with TRBD2. Per germline, CDR1 MDHEN and CDR2 SYDVKM. V dropped 8 bases and J dropped 5; count of bases not matched to a gene: 6. The CDR3 is 13 amino acids. The CDR3 bases are TGTGCCAGCTGGGAGGCGGGAGGAGATACGCAGTATTTT. It is translated as CASWEAGGDTQYF.

This clonotype was seen many times. The J gene is TRBJ2-3, the V gene TRBV20-1; TRBD2 might be the D (6 bases). From germline, CDR1 is DFQATT and CDR2 SNEGSKA (reference sequence). V was clipped by 1 base and J by 1 base, with 21 bases between them. This CDR3 is built from 18 residues. The CDR3 is CSARAHRGRSQRTDTQYF. CDR3 bases: TGCAGTGCTAGAGCCCACCGAGGGAGGTCCCAACGCACAGATACGCAGTATTTT.